The next 10 T cell receptor beta chains were all read from a single sample in a study of T cell changes during pregnancy in multiple sclerosis. Generated by immunoSEQ multiplex PCR, the TCRdb table keeps only in-frame clones and is missing some. The sample has about 130,000 clones; about 96% are singletons. The specimen comprised peripheral blood, sampled after pregnancy. The receptors stem from a female donor with multiple sclerosis, enrolled in a pregnancy study.

The rearrangement joins TRBV30 to TRBJ1-2; D is possibly TRBD1 (5 bases). V lost 0 bases and J lost 4, with 15 bases in between. The CDR3 is 15 residues long. Germline V gene data show CDR1 as GTSNPN and CDR2 as SVGIG (reference sequence). DNA of the CDR3: TGTGCCTGGAGTGTGGTTCGGGGGAGGGGCTATGGCTACACCTTC. Its translation: CAWSVVRGRGYGYTF. Drawing the rest from reference TRBV30 and TRBJ1-2, the complete variable domain is SQTIHQWPATLVQPVGSPLSLECTVEGTSNPNLYWYRQAAGRGLQLLFYSVGIGQISSEVPQNLSASRPQDRQFILSSKKLLLSDSGFYLCAWSVVRGRGYGYTFGSGTRLTVV.

The chain recombines TRBV5-1 with TRBJ2-2, with 11 nucleotides matching TRBD2. J lost 1 base, V lost 2 bases, and 4 bases had no gene match. The V gene's germline CDR1 is SGHRS and CDR2 YFSETQ. The CDR3 covers 17 residues. The CDR3 nucleotides read TGCGCCAGCAGCTTAAGTAGCGGGAGGGAGAACACCGGGGAGCTGTTTTTT. This sequence encodes CASSLSSGRENTGELFF. The full variable domain, in which reference TRBV5-1 and TRBJ2-2 provide the parts outside the CDR3, is KAGVTQTPRYLIKTRGQQVTLSCSPISGHRSVSWYQQTPGQGLQFLFEYFSETQRNKGNFPGRFSGRQFSNSRSEMNVSTLELGDSALYLCASSLSSGRENTGELFFGEGSRLTVL.

The rearrangement uses TRBV7-9 and TRBJ2-3; no reliable D call. CDR1 is SEHNR and CDR2 is FQNEAQ in the germline V gene (reference sequence). This CDR3 has 16 amino acids. V was cut by 0 bases and J by 2 bases, with 12 bases left in between. The CDR3 DNA follows: TGTGCCAGCAGCTTAGCTCTATGGCGGATCACAGATACGCAGTATTTT. It is translated as CASSLALWRITDTQYF.

This clone was detected only once. V gene TRBV7-8 combines with J gene TRBJ2-2; D not resolved. V was trimmed by 5 bases and J by 3 bases, leaving 16 bases between them. There are 16 residues in the CDR3. Germline assignment: CDR1 SGHVS and CDR2 FQNEAQ. The CDR3 bases are TGTGCCAGCAGCGCCTCTAGAGTAGGCTACACCGGGGAGCTGTTTTTT. It encodes CASSASRVGYTGELFF.

The chain carries TRBV5-1 and TRBJ2-2, with TRBD2 matching 7 bases. Germline assignment: CDR1 SGHRS and CDR2 YFSETQ. Trimming removed 0 bases from V and 7 bases from J; junction bases left unmatched: 12. The CDR3 is 17 amino acids. CDR3 DNA: TGCGCCAGCAGCTTGGACGGGAGGCCCTCCGGGGACGGGGAGCTGTTTTTT. This encodes CASSLDGRPSGDGELFF.

The CDR3 loop is CASGTSGMSEQYF. The CDR3, as DNA: TGTGCCAGCGGGACTAGCGGGATGAGCGAGCAGTACTTC. V is TRBV11-3 and J is TRBJ2-7, with 13 positions matching TRBD2. J gave up 6 bases and V 8 bases, and 4 bases lay outside the gene matches. This CDR3 comprises 13 residues. The germline CDR1 and CDR2 sequences are SGHNT and YENEEA.

The rearrangement links TRBV28 to TRBJ2-7; 10 bases are a match to TRBD1. Germline V CDR1 and CDR2: MDHEN, SYDVKM. This CDR3 region has 16 residues. The V segment lost 5 bases and the J segment 3 bases; nucleotides outside the gene matches: 10. The CDR3 DNA is TGTGCCAGCAGTCCCCGACAGGGGGCGTCCGTCTACGAGCAGTACTTC. It specifies CASSPRQGASVYEQYF.

The chain employs TRBV28 and TRBJ2-7; TRBD2 agrees at 8 bases. This CDR3 has 16 amino acids. V shed 6 bases, J shed 1 base, and the junction held 11 bases outside the gene matches. Germline V gene data show CDR1 as MDHEN and CDR2 as SYDVKM. The CDR3 here is CASSLGLLAVSYEQYF. The CDR3 nucleotides are TGTGCCAGCAGCCTTGGTCTACTAGCGGTTTCCTACGAGCAGTACTTC.

The CDR3 loop reads CASSYSLNQPQHF. CDR3 DNA: TGTGCCAGCAGTTACAGCCTAAATCAGCCCCAGCATTTT. The V gene is TRBV6-5, the J gene TRBJ1-5; no clear D. V lost 2 bases to trimming and J lost 4 bases, with 6 bases between them. Germline V CDR1 and CDR2: MNHEY, SVGAGI. The CDR3 totals 13 residues.

The J gene is TRBJ1-1, the V gene TRBV27; D gene ambiguous. The germline gives CDR1 MNHEY, CDR2 SMNVEV (reference sequence). Trimming shortened V by 2 bases and J by 2 bases, and 3 bases separated the two germline ends. The CDR3 length is 12 residues. In DNA, the CDR3 is TGTGCCAGCAGTTTACCTAACACTGAAGCTTTCTTT. Translated, it gives CASSLPNTEAFF.